These T cell receptor beta chains were read from a single sample in a study of blood T cell repertoires in COVID-19. Here immunoSEQ multiplex PCR was the method, and the copy in TCRdb shows in-frame clones only, minus some. This sample has 200,000 to 250,000 clones; approximately 85% occur once, and the top ten carry roughly 2%. The sequenced material came from PBMCs or T cells enriched from blood (not recorded which). The origin of the receptors is a woman aged 50 to 60 who had recovered from COVID-19. Both conserved end residues are part of each CDR3. D genes are given only for firm matches. Size is stated for part of the rows, as once, few or many counts, or as a class when the clone is expanded.

d_call	clone_size	j_call	v_call	cdr3_nt	cdr3_aa
TRBD1	NA	TRBJ1-5	TRBV19	TGTGCCAGTAGTCCACAGGGGGGTATAAAGCCCCAGCATTTT	CASSPQGGIKPQHF
NA	NA	TRBJ1-2	TRBV5-4	TGTGCCAGCAGCTACCCACAGGGAAACTATGGCTACACCTTC	CASSYPQGNYGYTF
TRBD1	NA	TRBJ1-2	TRBV3-1/TRBV3-2	TGTGCCAGCAGCCTATACAGCCCGGGACAGGGGGCAGACTATGGCTACACCTTC	CASSLYSPGQGADYGYTF
NA	few	TRBJ2-5	TRBV28	TGTGCCAGCAGCCCTCGGGCCTACCCTTCCAGGGCCCAGTACTTC	CASSPRAYPSRAQYF
NA	NA	TRBJ2-5	TRBV7-8	TGTGCCAGCAGCTTATCCGGTGAGACCCAGTACTTC	CASSLSGETQYF
NA	NA	TRBJ1-1	TRBV16	TGTGCCAGCAGCCATCAGGGAAGCACTGAAGCTTTCTTT	CASSHQGSTEAFF
TRBD2	NA	TRBJ2-7	TRBV6-6	TGTGCCAGCAGACCCATGGGAGCGGGAGATTCCGACGAGCAGTACTTC	CASRPMGAGDSDEQYF
TRBD1	NA	TRBJ1-3	TRBV3-1/TRBV3-2	TGTGCCAGCAGCCAGCGACAGGGGGCGCGGGACACCATATATTTT	CASSQRQGARDTIYF
TRBD1	NA	TRBJ1-5	TRBV7-2	TGTGCCAGCAGCCGGGATGGACAGGCCCGCAATCAGCCCCAGCATTTT	CASSRDGQARNQPQHF
NA	NA	TRBJ1-2	TRBV4-3	TGCGCCAGCAGCCAAGAGGGGAGCGGCTACACCTTC	CASSQEGSGYTF
NA	NA	TRBJ2-5	TRBV10-3	TGTGCCATCAGTGAATCCCCTCAAGAGACCCAGTACTTC	CAISESPQETQYF
TRBD1	NA	TRBJ2-5	TRBV11-3	TGTGCCAGCAGCCCAGGGACAGGGGGTCGGCAAGAGACCCAGTACTTC	CASSPGTGGRQETQYF
NA	NA	TRBJ1-1	TRBV6-5	TGTGCCAGCAGGGGCAACACTGAAGCTTTCTTT	CASRGNTEAFF
TRBD1	NA	TRBJ2-7	TRBV6-5	TGTGCCAGCAGGGCACGGACAGGGGCTCGCGAGCAGTACTTC	CASRARTGAREQYF
NA	NA	TRBJ2-7	TRBV5-1	TGCGCCAGCAGCTTGAGGTCCGGCGACAGTAGCTACGAGCAGTACTTC	CASSLRSGDSSYEQYF
TRBD1	NA	TRBJ2-7	TRBV28	TGTGCCAGCAGTTCCGCCGGGACAGGGTCCCCGAGGTTC	CASSSAGTGSPRF
NA	NA	TRBJ1-3	TRBV18	TGTGCCAGCTCACCCGTTCAGGGAAGGGCTGGAAACACCATATATTTT	CASSPVQGRAGNTIYF
TRBD1	NA	TRBJ1-6	TRBV7-8	TGTGCCAGCAGCCCCCCTGAGAAAACAGGGGTCGTTAGGAATTCACCCCTCCACTTT	CASSPPEKTGVVRNSPLHF
NA	NA	TRBJ2-7	TRBV28	TGTGCCAGCAGGCCCTCAAGCCCCCCCTACGAGCAGTACTTC	CASRPSSPPYEQYF
NA	NA	TRBJ2-7	TRBV9	TGTGCCAGCAGCGGGGGCAGGGGAACTTACGAGCAGTACTTC	CASSGGRGTYEQYF
TRBD1	NA	TRBJ1-3	TRBV30	TGTGCCTGGAGCGACAGGGGGCGTGCTGGAAACACCATATATTTT	CAWSDRGRAGNTIYF
NA	NA	TRBJ1-1	TRBV6-6	TGTGCCAGCAGCGAGGAGAGTTTGAACACTGAAGCTTTCTTT	CASSEESLNTEAFF
NA	NA	TRBJ1-2	TRBV9	TGTGCCAGCGGGTCGAGCGGGTTATCTAACTATGGCTACACCTTC	CASGSSGLSNYGYTF
NA	NA	TRBJ2-3	TRBV5-1	TGCGCCAGCAGCCCCGACAGAACAGATACGCAGTATTTT	CASSPDRTDTQYF
NA	NA	TRBJ2-3	TRBV19	TGTGCCAGTAGTATAGGGGGCATCGATACGCAGTATTTT	CASSIGGIDTQYF
NA	NA	TRBJ1-5	TRBV5-6	TGTGCCAGCAGCTTGTCAGGGTTCGAAATTGTTTCTCAGCCCCAGCATTTT	CASSLSGFEIVSQPQHF
TRBD2	NA	TRBJ2-1	TRBV7-3	TGTGCCAGCAGCCAAGCCGGGACTAGTGTCGATGAGCAGTTCTTC	CASSQAGTSVDEQFF